The T cell receptor (beta chain) under discussion was sequenced for a study of blood T cell repertoires in COVID-19. Looking at the study overall: COVID-19 samples from acute and convalescent phases originated in the United States, Italy and Spain. T cells, B-cell-depleted T cells, or PBMCs supplied cDNA or gDNA.

Original handling: It was from reference gene primer amplification that nucleated cell counts were estimated. Data came from immunoSEQ multiplex PCR; TCRdb stores just in-frame clones and leaves some out. The DNA gave D and trimming, while V, J and clone size come from that table. The repertoire includes some 72,000 clones, around nine tenths of them detected once, and under 6% sits in the top ten. The trim removed 1 base at V and 6 bases at J, leaving 5 bases unmatched. The CDR3 is made up of 14 amino acids. Germline-derived CDR1 and CDR2 are GTSNPN and SVGIG (reference sequence). The sample consisted of peripheral blood. The receptor was isolated from a man aged 50-60 years with active COVID-19. The V call is TRBV30, the J call TRBJ1-2; 10 bases align to TRBD1. The CDR3 coding sequence is TGTGCCTGGAGTGGGGACAGGGGTAAGGATGGCTACACCTTC. Protein product: CAWSGDRGKDGYTF.